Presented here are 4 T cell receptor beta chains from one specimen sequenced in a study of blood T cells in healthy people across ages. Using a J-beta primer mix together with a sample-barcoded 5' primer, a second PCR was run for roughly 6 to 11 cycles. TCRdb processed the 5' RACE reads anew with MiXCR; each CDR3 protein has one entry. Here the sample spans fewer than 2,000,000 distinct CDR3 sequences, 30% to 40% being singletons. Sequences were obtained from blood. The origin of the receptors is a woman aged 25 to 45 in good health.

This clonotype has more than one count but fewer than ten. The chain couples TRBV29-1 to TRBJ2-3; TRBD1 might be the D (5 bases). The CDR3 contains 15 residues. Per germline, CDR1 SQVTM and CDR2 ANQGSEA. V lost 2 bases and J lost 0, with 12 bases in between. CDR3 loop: CSVEKGQASTDTQYF. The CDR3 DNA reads TGCAGCGTTGAAAAGGGGCAGGCTAGCACAGATACGCAGTATTTT.

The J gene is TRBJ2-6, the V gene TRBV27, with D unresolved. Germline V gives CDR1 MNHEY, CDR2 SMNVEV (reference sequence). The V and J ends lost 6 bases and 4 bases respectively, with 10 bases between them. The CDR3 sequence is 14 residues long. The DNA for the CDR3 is TGTGCCAGCAGCCCGGTAGCAGGGGCCAACGTCCTGACTTTC. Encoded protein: CASSPVAGANVLTF.

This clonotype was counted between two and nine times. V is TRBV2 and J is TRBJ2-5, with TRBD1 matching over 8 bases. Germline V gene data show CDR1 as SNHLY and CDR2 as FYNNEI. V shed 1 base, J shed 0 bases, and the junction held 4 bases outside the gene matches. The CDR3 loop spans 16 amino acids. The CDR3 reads CASSEVQGANQETQYF. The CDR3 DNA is TGTGCCAGCAGTGAAGTCCAGGGGGCGAACCAAGAGACCCAGTACTTC.

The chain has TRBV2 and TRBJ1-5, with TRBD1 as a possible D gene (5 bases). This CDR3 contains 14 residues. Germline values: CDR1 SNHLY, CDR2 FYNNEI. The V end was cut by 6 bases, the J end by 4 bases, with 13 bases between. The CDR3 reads CASSEFRGNQPQHF. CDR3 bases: TGTGCCAGCAGCGAATTTCGGGGGAATCAGCCCCAGCATTTT.